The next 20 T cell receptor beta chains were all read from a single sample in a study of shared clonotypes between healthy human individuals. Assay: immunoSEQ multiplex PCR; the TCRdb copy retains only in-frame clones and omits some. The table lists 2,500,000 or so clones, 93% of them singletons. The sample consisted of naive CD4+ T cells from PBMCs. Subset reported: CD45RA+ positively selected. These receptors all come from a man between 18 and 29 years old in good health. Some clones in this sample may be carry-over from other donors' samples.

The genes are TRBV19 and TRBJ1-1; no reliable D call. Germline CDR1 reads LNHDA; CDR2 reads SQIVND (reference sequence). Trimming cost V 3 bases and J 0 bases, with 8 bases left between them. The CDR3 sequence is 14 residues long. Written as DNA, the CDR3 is TGTGCCAGTAGTATCGTGGGGATGAACACTGAAGCTTTCTTT. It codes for CASSIVGMNTEAFF.

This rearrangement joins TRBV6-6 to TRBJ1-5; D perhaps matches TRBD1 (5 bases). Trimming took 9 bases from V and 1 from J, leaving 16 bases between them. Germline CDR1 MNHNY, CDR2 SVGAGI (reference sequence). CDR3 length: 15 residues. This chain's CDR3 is CARRRTGASNQPQHF. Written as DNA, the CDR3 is TGTGCCAGGAGGAGGACCGGGGCCAGCAATCAGCCCCAGCATTTT.

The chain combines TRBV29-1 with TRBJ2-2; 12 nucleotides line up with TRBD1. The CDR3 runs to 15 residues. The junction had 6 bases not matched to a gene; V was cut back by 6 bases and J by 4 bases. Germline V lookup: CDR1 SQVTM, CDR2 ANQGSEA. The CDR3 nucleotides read TGCAGCGTGGGAGGGACAGGGGGCTTCACCGGGGAGCTGTTTTTT. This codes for CSVGGTGGFTGELFF.

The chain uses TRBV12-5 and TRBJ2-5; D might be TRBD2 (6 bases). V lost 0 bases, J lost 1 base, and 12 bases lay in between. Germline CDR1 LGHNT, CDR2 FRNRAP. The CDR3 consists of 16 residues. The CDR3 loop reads CASGLVLSGVQETQYF. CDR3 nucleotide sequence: TGTGCTAGTGGTTTGGTACTATCGGGGGTCCAAGAGACCCAGTACTTC.

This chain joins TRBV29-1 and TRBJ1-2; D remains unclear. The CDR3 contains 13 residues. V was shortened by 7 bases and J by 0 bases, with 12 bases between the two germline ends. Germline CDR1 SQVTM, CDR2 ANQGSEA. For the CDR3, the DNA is TGCAGCGCCCTGCGGGCGGCTAACTATGGCTACACCTTC. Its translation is CSALRAANYGYTF.

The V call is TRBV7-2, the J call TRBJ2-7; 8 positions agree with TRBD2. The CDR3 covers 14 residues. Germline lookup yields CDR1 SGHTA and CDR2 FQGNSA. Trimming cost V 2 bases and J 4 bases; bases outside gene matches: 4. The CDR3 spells CASSLSPSGYEQYF. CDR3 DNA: TGTGCCAGCAGCTTATCTCCTAGCGGGTACGAGCAGTACTTC.

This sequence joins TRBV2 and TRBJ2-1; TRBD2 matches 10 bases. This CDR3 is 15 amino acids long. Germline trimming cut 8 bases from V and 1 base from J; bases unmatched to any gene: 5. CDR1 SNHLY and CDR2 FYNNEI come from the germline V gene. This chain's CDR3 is CASGSSGRSYNEQFF. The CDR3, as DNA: TGTGCCAGCGGATCTAGCGGGAGATCCTACAATGAGCAGTTCTTC.

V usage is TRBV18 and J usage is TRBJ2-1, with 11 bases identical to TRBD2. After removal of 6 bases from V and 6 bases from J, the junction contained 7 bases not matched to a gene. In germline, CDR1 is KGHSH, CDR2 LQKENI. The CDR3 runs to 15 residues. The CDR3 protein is CASSLLAGAGNEQFF. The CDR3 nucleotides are TGTGCCAGCTCGCTACTAGCGGGAGCGGGCAATGAGCAGTTCTTC.

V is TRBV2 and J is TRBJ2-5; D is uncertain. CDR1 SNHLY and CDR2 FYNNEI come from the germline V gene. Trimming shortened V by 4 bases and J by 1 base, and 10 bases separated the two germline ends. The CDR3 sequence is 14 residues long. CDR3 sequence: CASSVTLSQETQYF. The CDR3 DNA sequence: TGTGCCAGCAGTGTGACATTATCCCAAGAGACCCAGTACTTC.

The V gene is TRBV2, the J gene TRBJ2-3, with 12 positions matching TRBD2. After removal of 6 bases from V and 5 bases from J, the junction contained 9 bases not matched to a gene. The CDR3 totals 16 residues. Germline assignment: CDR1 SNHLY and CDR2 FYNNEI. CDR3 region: CASSAMASGREDTQYF. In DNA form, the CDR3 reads TGTGCCAGCAGCGCCATGGCTAGCGGGAGGGAAGATACGCAGTATTTT.

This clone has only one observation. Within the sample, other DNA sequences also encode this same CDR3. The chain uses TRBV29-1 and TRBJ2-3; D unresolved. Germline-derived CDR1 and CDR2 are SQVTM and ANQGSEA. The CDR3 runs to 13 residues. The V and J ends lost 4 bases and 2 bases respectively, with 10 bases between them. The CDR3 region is CSVGGTYTDTQYF. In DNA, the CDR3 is TGCAGCGTTGGCGGCACGTACACAGATACGCAGTATTTT.

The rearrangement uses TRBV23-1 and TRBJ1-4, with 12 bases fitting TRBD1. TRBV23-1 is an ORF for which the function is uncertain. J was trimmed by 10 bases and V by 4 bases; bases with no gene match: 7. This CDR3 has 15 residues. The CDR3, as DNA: TGCGCCAGCAGTCGGGACAGGGGGCAGTCTGGAAAACTGTTTTTT. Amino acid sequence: CASSRDRGQSGKLFF.

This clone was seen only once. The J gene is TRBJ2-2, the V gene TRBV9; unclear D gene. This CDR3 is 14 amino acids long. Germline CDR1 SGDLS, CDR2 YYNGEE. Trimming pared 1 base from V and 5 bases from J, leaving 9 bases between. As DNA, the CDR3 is TGTGCCAGCAGCGTATCCGTGGGAACCGGGGAGCTGTTTTTT. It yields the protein CASSVSVGTGELFF.

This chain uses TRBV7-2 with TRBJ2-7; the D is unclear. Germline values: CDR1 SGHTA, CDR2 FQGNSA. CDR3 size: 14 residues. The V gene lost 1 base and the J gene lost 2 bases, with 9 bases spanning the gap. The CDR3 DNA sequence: TGTGCCAGCAGCTTAGTCCGGGTTACCTACGAGCAGTACTTC. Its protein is CASSLVRVTYEQYF.

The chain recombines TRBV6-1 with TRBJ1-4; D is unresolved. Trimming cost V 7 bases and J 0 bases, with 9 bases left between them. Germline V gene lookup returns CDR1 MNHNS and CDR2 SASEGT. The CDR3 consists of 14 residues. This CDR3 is CASMEGTTNEKLFF. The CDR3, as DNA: TGTGCCAGCATGGAAGGGACAACTAATGAAAAACTGTTTTTT.

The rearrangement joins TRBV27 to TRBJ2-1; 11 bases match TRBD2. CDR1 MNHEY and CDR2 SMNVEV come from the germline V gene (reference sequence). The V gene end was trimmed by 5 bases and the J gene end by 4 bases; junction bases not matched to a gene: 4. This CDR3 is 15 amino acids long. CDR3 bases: TGTGCCAGCAGTCGGGGACTAGCGGCATACAATGAGCAGTTCTTC. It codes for CASSRGLAAYNEQFF.

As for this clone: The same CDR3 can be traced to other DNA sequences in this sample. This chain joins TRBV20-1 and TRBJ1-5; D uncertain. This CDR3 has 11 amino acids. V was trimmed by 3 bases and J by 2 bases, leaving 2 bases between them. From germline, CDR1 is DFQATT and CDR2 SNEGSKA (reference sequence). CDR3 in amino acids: CSARGNQPQHF. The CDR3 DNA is TGCAGTGCTAGGGGCAATCAGCCCCAGCATTTT.

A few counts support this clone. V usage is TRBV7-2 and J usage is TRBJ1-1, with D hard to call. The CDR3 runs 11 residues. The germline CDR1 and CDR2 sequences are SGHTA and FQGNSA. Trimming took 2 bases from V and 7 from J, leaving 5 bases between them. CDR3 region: CASSLYHEAFF. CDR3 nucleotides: TGTGCCAGCAGCTTATACCATGAAGCTTTCTTT.

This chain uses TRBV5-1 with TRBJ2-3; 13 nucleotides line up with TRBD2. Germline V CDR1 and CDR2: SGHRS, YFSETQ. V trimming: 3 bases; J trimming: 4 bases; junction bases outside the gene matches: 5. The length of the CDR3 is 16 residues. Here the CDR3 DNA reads TGCGCCAGCAGCTATGGGACTAGCGGGATCCCAGATACGCAGTATTTT. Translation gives CASSYGTSGIPDTQYF.

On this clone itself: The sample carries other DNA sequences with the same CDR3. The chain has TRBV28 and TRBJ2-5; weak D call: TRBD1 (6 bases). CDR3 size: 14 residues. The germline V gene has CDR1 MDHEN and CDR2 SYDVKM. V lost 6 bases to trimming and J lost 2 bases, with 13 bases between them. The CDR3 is CASSPGQIQETQYF. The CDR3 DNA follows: TGTGCCAGCAGCCCCGGACAGATACAAGAGACCCAGTACTTC.